This T cell receptor beta chain was identified during a study of T cell responses to AZD1222 COVID-19 vaccine. This clone is a singleton in its sample. Its antigen is unknown. This CDR3 region has 17 residues. The ends lost 4 bases at V and 0 bases at J; junction bases unmatched: 6. Germline V gene data show CDR1 as LGHNA and CDR2 as YNFKEQ. Sequencing was performed with immunoSEQ multiplex PCR; in TCRdb, only in-frame clones are kept and a portion is missing. The sample includes 100,000 to 120,000 clones, nearly 90% of them seen just once. The study's findings and limits: Nearly half of spike-specific TCRs reportedly target unmutated variant regions. The donor cohort was predominantly white British with a female majority, and clonal diversity may have been underestimated. Repertoire sampling occurred only after the peak T cell response. Vaccine-associated CD4 TCRs ranged over spike, dominating at 160-218 and 743-854.

The origin of this receptor is an adult in good health. The chain carries TRBV4-2 and TRBJ2-3; 11 bases agree with TRBD2. The material sequenced was peripheral blood, taken on day 0 of AZD1222 vaccination. CDR3 nucleotides: TGTGCCAGCAGCCCAGCGGCTAGCGGGGGGAGCACAGATACGCAGTATTTT. As protein: CASSPAASGGSTDTQYF.